The clone carrying this T cell receptor (beta chain) was counted a single time. Its antigen is still unknown. The germline gives CDR1 MDHEN, CDR2 SYDVKM. There are 12 residues in the CDR3. V gave up 11 bases and J gave up 4 bases, with 12 bases separating them. This sample is drawn from a study of OX40 agonist ivuxolimab in advanced cancers. Study context: Patients took ivuxolimab, an agonistic anti-OX40 (CD134) antibody. Whole-study findings and limits: Averaged across samples, CD8+ T cells carried more expanded clones than CD4+ did.

Some clones are missing from TCRdb's copy, which holds only in-frame ones; the method was immunoSEQ multiplex PCR. The profile covers about 50,000 clones, with about 87% appearing a single time and around 2% taken by the ten largest. The rearrangement joins TRBV28 to TRBJ1-3, with a possible D match to TRBD1 (6 bases). The sequence came from an adult with an advanced solid tumor such as melanoma, head and neck, liver or kidney cancer. The source material was CD4+ or CD8+ T cells sorted from blood, sampled in a trial of the OX40 agonist ivuxolimab. DNA of the CDR3: TGTGCCCTGAAGGGGGAGGGAAACACCATATATTTT. This gives the protein CALKGEGNTIYF.